These T cell receptor beta chains were read from a single sample in a study of cytomegalovirus exposure and HLA in healthy donors. Repertoires were generated with immunoSEQ multiplex PCR, while TCRdb's copy carries only in-frame clones and drops some. This table holds some 140,000 clones, 73% found once. The sample comprised PBMCs. The receptors come from a woman aged 40 to 50 in good health and CMV-seronegative. The CDR3 runs from the conserved cysteine through the conserved F or W. D genes are given only for firm matches. Clone size appears in some rows only: once, few, many, or a class for an expanded clone.

J gene,clone size,V gene,CDR3 length,D gene,CDR3 protein,CDR3 DNA
TRBJ2-7,.,TRBV6-5,15,.,CASSYAGSPDYEQYF,TGTGCCAGCAGTTACGCGGGCTCGCCAGACTACGAGCAGTACTTC
TRBJ2-1,.,TRBV5-1,11,.,CASSYTNEQFF,TGCGCCAGCAGCTATACTAATGAGCAGTTCTTC
TRBJ2-3,.,TRBV27,16,TRBD2,CASIPGLAENTDTQYF,TGTGCCAGCATCCCGGGACTAGCGGAAAACACAGATACGCAGTATTTT
TRBJ1-5,.,TRBV21-1,11,.,CASSRLVRGCF,TGTGCCAGCAGCAGGCTCGTGAGGGGGTGCTTT
TRBJ1-2,.,TRBV29-1,12,TRBD1,CSAGQGASGYTF,TGCAGCGCCGGACAGGGGGCGTCTGGCTACACCTTC
TRBJ1-2,.,TRBV2,14,.,CASTQGGFNYGYTF,TGTGCCAGCACTCAGGGAGGTTTTAACTATGGCTACACCTTC
TRBJ1-6,.,TRBV6-6,16,.,CASSSPRQSYNSPLHF,TGTGCCAGCAGTTCCCCCAGACAATCCTATAATTCACCCCTCCACTTT
TRBJ1-1,few,TRBV4-1,16,.,CASTQISSGRNTEAFF,TGCGCCAGCACCCAAATTAGTAGTGGGCGGAACACTGAAGCTTTCTTT
TRBJ2-7,.,TRBV2,14,TRBD1,CASNTGGSSYEQYF,TGTGCCAGCAACACAGGGGGGTCTTCCTACGAGCAGTACTTC
TRBJ2-6,.,TRBV7-3,17,TRBD1,CASSSRQGPTGANVLTF,TGTGCCAGCAGCTCCCGACAGGGACCGACTGGGGCCAACGTCCTGACTTTC
TRBJ2-7,.,TRBV6-1,14,.,CASSEYNIYYEQYF,TGTGCCAGCAGTGAATATAACATATACTACGAGCAGTACTTC
TRBJ1-5,.,TRBV18,15,TRBD1,CASSPGQGDNQPQHF,TGTGCCAGCTCACCAGGACAGGGGGACAATCAGCCCCAGCATTTT
TRBJ2-5,.,TRBV29-1,12,.,CSFSGQQETQYF,TGCAGCTTTTCTGGACAGCAAGAGACCCAGTACTTC
TRBJ1-5,.,TRBV4-2,14,.,CASSRGQEDQPQHF,TGTGCCAGCAGCAGAGGGCAGGAGGATCAGCCCCAGCATTTT
TRBJ2-2,.,TRBV5-5,14,.,CASSLVVDTGELFF,TGTGCCAGCAGCTTGGTAGTAGACACCGGGGAGCTGTTTTTT
TRBJ2-1,.,TRBV7-9,14,TRBD1,CASSFPRDSGRQFF,TGTGCCAGCAGCTTTCCACGGGACAGCGGAAGACAGTTCTTC
TRBJ1-3,.,TRBV9,15,TRBD1,CASSIGTGAGNTIYF,TGTGCCAGCAGCATCGGGACAGGGGCAGGAAACACCATATATTTT
TRBJ1-5,.,TRBV4-3,15,.,CASSQIQGSNQPQHF,TGCGCCAGCAGCCAGATCCAGGGGAGCAATCAGCCCCAGCATTTT
TRBJ1-6,few,TRBV5-5,18,.,CASSLFDIRQADNSPLHF,TGTGCCAGCAGCTTGTTTGACATACGACAGGCTGATAATTCACCCCTCCACTTT
TRBJ2-3,.,TRBV2,16,TRBD2,CATLTGSGLVTDTQYF,TGTGCCACGTTGACTGGCTCGGGACTAGTGACAGATACGCAGTATTTT
TRBJ2-3,.,TRBV7-3,15,.,CASSLSGLLTDTQYF,TGTGCCAGCAGCTTAAGCGGGCTCCTCACAGATACGCAGTATTTT
TRBJ1-1,.,TRBV5-1,13,.,CASSLGGGTEAFF,TGCGCCAGCAGCTTGGGGGGGGGTACTGAAGCTTTCTTT
TRBJ2-5,.,TRBV18,14,.,CASSPNLAGETQYF,TGTGCCAGCTCACCAAACCTAGCCGGAGAGACCCAGTACTTC
TRBJ1-5,.,TRBV7-9,14,.,CASSPDVGGQPQHF,TGTGCCAGCAGCCCGGATGTGGGCGGGCAGCCCCAGCATTTT
TRBJ2-2,once,TRBV18,15,TRBD1,CASSQGQGSPGELFF,TGTGCCAGCTCGCAAGGACAGGGGTCGCCCGGGGAGCTGTTTTTT
TRBJ1-1,.,TRBV7-2,12,.,CASSLEIGVAFF,TGTGCCAGCAGCTTAGAAATAGGGGTGGCTTTCTTT
TRBJ1-2,.,TRBV6-5,14,.,CASSEVSGHNGYTF,TGTGCCAGCAGTGAAGTATCAGGACATAATGGCTACACCTTC
TRBJ2-2,few,TRBV5-1,19,TRBD2,CASSLAGLAGGPPTGELFF,TGCGCCAGCAGCTTGGCCGGACTAGCGGGGGGGCCCCCCACCGGGGAGCTGTTTTTT
TRBJ1-5,few,TRBV2,15,.,CASSGDRVSNQPQHF,TGTGCCAGCAGTGGTGACAGAGTCAGCAATCAGCCCCAGCATTTT
TRBJ1-4,.,TRBV5-5,13,.,CASSLTGSRRLFF,TGTGCCAGCAGCTTGACGGGGTCCAGGAGGCTGTTTTTT
TRBJ2-1,.,TRBV28,19,TRBD1,CASSSLVPPDRGLYNEQFF,TGTGCCAGCAGTTCCCTGGTCCCGCCGGACAGGGGGCTCTACAATGAGCAGTTCTTC
TRBJ1-2,.,TRBV11-2,15,.,CASSLDLTGIYGYTF,TGTGCCAGCAGCTTAGATCTTACAGGGATCTATGGCTACACCTTC
TRBJ2-1,.,TRBV7-9,19,TRBD1,CASSPWDRGHILAENGEFF,TGTGCCAGCAGCCCTTGGGACAGGGGGCATATCCTGGCTGAAAATGGCGAATTCTTC
TRBJ1-5,.,TRBV6-1,12,.,CASAGAYRPQHF,TGTGCCAGCGCAGGGGCCTACCGGCCCCAGCATTTT
TRBJ1-2,.,TRBV10-3,12,.,CAISVREDGYTF,TGTGCCATCAGCGTCAGGGAAGATGGCTACACCTTC
TRBJ2-1,.,TRBV7-9,12,.,CASSSGGREQFF,TGTGCCAGCAGCTCCGGGGGACGTGAGCAGTTCTTC
TRBJ1-2,.,TRBV7-2,16,.,CASSRSADRVYYGYTF,TGTGCCAGCAGCCGATCGGCAGACCGGGTTTACTATGGCTACACCTTC
TRBJ1-5,once,TRBV7-2,17,TRBD1,CASSLPVAGGAGQPQHF,TGTGCCAGCAGCTTACCGGTCGCAGGGGGCGCAGGGCAGCCCCAGCATTTT
TRBJ1-3,few,TRBV5-5,16,.,CASSLSVRVSGNTIYF,TGTGCCAGCAGCTTGTCCGTACGGGTCTCTGGAAACACCATATATTTT
TRBJ2-3,.,TRBV19,16,TRBD1,CASSILGQGFTDTQYF,TGTGCCAGTAGTATATTGGGACAGGGTTTCACAGATACGCAGTATTTT
TRBJ1-4,.,TRBV2,15,.,CASRPQTGTNEKLFF,TGTGCCAGCAGACCCCAGACAGGCACTAATGAAAAACTGTTTTTT
TRBJ1-3,.,TRBV12-5,15,.,CASGRGGSVWNTIYF,TGTGCTAGTGGTCGGGGGGGGTCGGTGTGGAACACCATATATTTT
TRBJ2-3,.,TRBV2,17,TRBD2,CASSFGGGDPSTDTQYF,TGTGCCAGCAGTTTTGGCGGGGGGGACCCTAGCACAGATACGCAGTATTTT
TRBJ1-2,.,TRBV15,15,.,CATSRDRTGSNGYTF,TGTGCCACCAGCAGAGATCGAACAGGTAGTAATGGCTACACCTTC
TRBJ2-3,.,TRBV4-2,14,.,CASSQGSGADTQYF,TGTGCCAGCAGCCAAGGGTCGGGGGCAGATACGCAGTATTTT
TRBJ1-5,.,TRBV6-1,17,TRBD1,CASSGPTDRISNQPQHF,TGTGCCAGCAGTGGCCCCACGGACAGGATTAGCAATCAGCCCCAGCATTTT
TRBJ1-6,.,TRBV7-9,16,TRBD1,CASSLSQGAGNSPLHF,TGTGCCAGCAGCTTATCGCAGGGGGCAGGCAATTCACCCCTCCACTTT
TRBJ1-1,few,TRBV5-4,11,.,CASSLRRVAFF,TGTGCCAGCAGCTTGAGGAGGGTCGCTTTCTTT
TRBJ2-2,few,TRBV6-5,12,.,CASSYLTGELFF,TGTGCCAGCAGTTACTTAACCGGGGAGCTGTTTTTT